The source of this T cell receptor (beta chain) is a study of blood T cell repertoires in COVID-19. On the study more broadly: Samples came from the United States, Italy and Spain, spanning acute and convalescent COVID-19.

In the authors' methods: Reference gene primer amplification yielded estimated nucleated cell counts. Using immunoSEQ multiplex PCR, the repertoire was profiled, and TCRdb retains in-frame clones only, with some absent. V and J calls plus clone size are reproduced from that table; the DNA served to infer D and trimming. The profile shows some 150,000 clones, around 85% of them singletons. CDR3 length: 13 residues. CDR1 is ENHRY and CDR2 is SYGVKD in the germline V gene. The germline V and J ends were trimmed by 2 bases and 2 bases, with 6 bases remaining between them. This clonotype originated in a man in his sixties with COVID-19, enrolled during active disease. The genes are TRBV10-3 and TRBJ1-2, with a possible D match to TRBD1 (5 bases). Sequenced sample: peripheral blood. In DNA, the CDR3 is TGTGCCATCAGTGAGGCAGGGAACTATGGCTACACCTTC. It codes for CAISEAGNYGYTF.